This is a list of T cell receptor beta chains from one sample in a study of blood T cells in healthy people across ages. TCRdb redid the calling of the 5' RACE reads with MiXCR, one entry per CDR3 protein. This table has over a million distinct CDR3 sequences, 40% to 45% appearing once. Sequencing input: blood. The receptors shown here come from a woman aged 55-69 years in good health. The CDR3 runs from the conserved cysteine through the conserved F or W. The order of the fields is CDR3 protein, CDR3 DNA, V gene, D gene, J gene, clone size. D genes are given only for firm matches. Clone size is given for some rows only: seen once, a few or many times, or a class if the clone is expanded.

cdr3_aa: CASSYAGAETQYF
cdr3_nt: TGTGCCAGCAGCTATGCGGGAGCAGAGACCCAGTACTTC
v_call: TRBV7-9
d_call: TRBD2
j_call: TRBJ2-5
clone_size: once

cdr3_aa: CASRRTGTDTQYF
cdr3_nt: TGTGCCAGCAGACGGACAGGCACAGATACGCAGTATTTT
v_call: TRBV12-3/TRBV12-4
d_call: .
j_call: TRBJ2-3
clone_size: many

cdr3_aa: CSASLEAGGPRYEQYF
cdr3_nt: TGCAGTGCTAGTTTAGAAGCGGGAGGGCCTAGGTACGAGCAGTACTTC
v_call: TRBV20-1
d_call: TRBD2
j_call: TRBJ2-7
clone_size: .

cdr3_aa: CASSPASGGNTEAFF
cdr3_nt: TGTGCCAGCAGCCCTGCTTCCGGGGGAAACACTGAAGCTTTCTTT
v_call: TRBV4-2
d_call: .
j_call: TRBJ1-1
clone_size: .

cdr3_aa: CSAIIMGGSSYNEQFF
cdr3_nt: TGCAGTGCTATCATAATGGGGGGTAGCTCCTACAATGAGCAGTTCTTC
v_call: TRBV20-1
d_call: .
j_call: TRBJ2-1
clone_size: few

cdr3_aa: CASTDRISYEQYF
cdr3_nt: TGTGCCAGCACGGACAGAATCTCCTACGAGCAGTACTTC
v_call: TRBV27
d_call: .
j_call: TRBJ2-7
clone_size: .

cdr3_aa: CSVGTGAPYEQYF
cdr3_nt: TGCAGCGTAGGGACAGGGGCGCCCTACGAGCAGTACTTC
v_call: TRBV29-1
d_call: TRBD1
j_call: TRBJ2-7
clone_size: many

cdr3_aa: CASSGRGPDYEQYF
cdr3_nt: TGTGCCAGCAGCGGCAGGGGGCCAGACTACGAGCAGTACTTC
v_call: TRBV7-9
d_call: TRBD1
j_call: TRBJ2-7
clone_size: .

cdr3_aa: CASRDGPRGNQPQHF
cdr3_nt: TGTGCCAGCAGAGACGGACCTAGGGGCAATCAGCCCCAGCATTTT
v_call: TRBV12-3/TRBV12-4
d_call: .
j_call: TRBJ1-5
clone_size: .

cdr3_aa: CASSLRGQYEQYF
cdr3_nt: TGCGCCAGCAGCTTGAGGGGACAGTACGAGCAGTACTTC
v_call: TRBV5-1
d_call: TRBD1
j_call: TRBJ2-7
clone_size: few

cdr3_aa: CSARDGAGGHYNEQFF
cdr3_nt: TGCAGTGCTAGAGACGGGGCGGGAGGGCACTACAATGAGCAGTTCTTC
v_call: TRBV20-1
d_call: TRBD2
j_call: TRBJ2-1
clone_size: .

cdr3_aa: CASSLETGRVAQYF
cdr3_nt: TGTGCCAGCAGCTTAGAAACCGGGAGGGTCGCCCAGTACTTC
v_call: TRBV7-2
d_call: TRBD2
j_call: TRBJ2-5
clone_size: .

cdr3_aa: CASSPSGGGASEQFF
cdr3_nt: TGTGCCAGCAGCCCATCCGGGGGTGGGGCGTCGGAGCAGTTCTTC
v_call: TRBV7-3
d_call: .
j_call: TRBJ2-1
clone_size: .

cdr3_aa: CASSSRVQRTNTDTQYF
cdr3_nt: TGTGCCAGCAGCTCTCGAGTTCAGCGAACCAACACAGATACGCAGTATTTT
v_call: TRBV7-2
d_call: .
j_call: TRBJ2-3
clone_size: .

cdr3_aa: CASQILMGPDGYTF
cdr3_nt: TGTGCCAGCCAGATCTTAATGGGGCCGGATGGCTACACCTTC
v_call: TRBV28
d_call: .
j_call: TRBJ1-2
clone_size: .

cdr3_aa: CASSDLGEQFF
cdr3_nt: TGTGCCAGCAGTGACCTGGGTGAGCAGTTCTTC
v_call: TRBV12-3/TRBV12-4
d_call: .
j_call: TRBJ2-1
clone_size: .

cdr3_aa: CASSVPLRRGRTKNIQYF
cdr3_nt: TGTGCCAGCAGTGTCCCCCTGCGCAGGGGTCGGACCAAAAACATTCAGTACTTC
v_call: TRBV25-1
d_call: .
j_call: TRBJ2-4
clone_size: .

cdr3_aa: CASSLRTSGKVYNEQFF
cdr3_nt: TGTGCCAGCAGCCTCAGGACTAGCGGGAAAGTTTACAATGAGCAGTTCTTC
v_call: TRBV6-2/TRBV6-3
d_call: TRBD2
j_call: TRBJ2-1
clone_size: .

cdr3_aa: CASSPGTSGTMSYNEQFF
cdr3_nt: TGCGCCAGCAGCCCCGGGACTAGCGGGACCATGTCCTACAATGAGCAGTTCTTC
v_call: TRBV5-1
d_call: TRBD2
j_call: TRBJ2-1
clone_size: many

cdr3_aa: CASSLGDGQYF
cdr3_nt: TGCGCCAGCAGCTTGGGGGACGGGCAGTACTTC
v_call: TRBV5-1
d_call: .
j_call: TRBJ2-5
clone_size: .

cdr3_aa: CASSPDGSWSTDTQYF
cdr3_nt: TGTGCCAGCAGTCCGGACGGCAGTTGGAGCACAGATACGCAGTATTTT
v_call: TRBV12-3/TRBV12-4
d_call: .
j_call: TRBJ2-3
clone_size: many

cdr3_aa: CASSPRTSGATEQFF
cdr3_nt: TGTGCCAGCAGCCCGCGGACTAGCGGAGCCACTGAGCAGTTCTTC
v_call: TRBV7-9
d_call: TRBD2
j_call: TRBJ2-1
clone_size: .

cdr3_aa: CASSLFDTYEQYF
cdr3_nt: TGTGCCAGCAGCTTATTCGATACCTACGAGCAGTACTTC
v_call: TRBV7-2
d_call: .
j_call: TRBJ2-7
clone_size: .

cdr3_aa: CSARSPTGYEQYF
cdr3_nt: TGCAGTGCTAGATCCCCGACAGGGTACGAGCAGTACTTC
v_call: TRBV20-1
d_call: TRBD1
j_call: TRBJ2-7
clone_size: few

cdr3_aa: CASGQELPYEQYF
cdr3_nt: TGTGCCAGCGGACAGGAACTCCCCTACGAGCAGTACTTC
v_call: TRBV6-1
d_call: TRBD1
j_call: TRBJ2-7
clone_size: .

cdr3_aa: CASSGKGSYEQYF
cdr3_nt: TGTGCCAGCAGCGGCAAGGGCAGCTACGAGCAGTACTTC
v_call: TRBV7-2
d_call: .
j_call: TRBJ2-7
clone_size: few

cdr3_aa: CSSNDSGTARSYNEQFF
cdr3_nt: TGTTCCAGCAATGATTCCGGGACGGCTCGCTCCTACAATGAGCAGTTCTTC
v_call: TRBV2
d_call: .
j_call: TRBJ2-1
clone_size: .

cdr3_aa: CASSLAEGKTQYF
cdr3_nt: TGTGCCAGCAGTTTAGCGGAGGGAAAGACCCAGTACTTC
v_call: TRBV12-3/TRBV12-4
d_call: .
j_call: TRBJ2-5
clone_size: .

cdr3_aa: CASSRLGGQETQYF
cdr3_nt: TGTGCCAGCAGCCGACTAGGGGGACAAGAGACCCAGTACTTC
v_call: TRBV3-1
d_call: .
j_call: TRBJ2-5
clone_size: few

cdr3_aa: CASGTGWEYF
cdr3_nt: TGTGCCAGCGGGACAGGGTGGGAGTACTTC
v_call: TRBV21-1
d_call: .
j_call: TRBJ2-5
clone_size: .

cdr3_aa: CASSSASGSVDTQYF
cdr3_nt: TGTGCCAGCAGTTCGGCTAGCGGGAGTGTAGATACGCAGTATTTT
v_call: TRBV28
d_call: TRBD2
j_call: TRBJ2-3
clone_size: .

cdr3_aa: CASRRGMGATNERLFF
cdr3_nt: TGTGCCAGCAGGCGGGGGATGGGCGCAACTAATGAAAGACTGTTTTTT
v_call: TRBV4-2
d_call: .
j_call: TRBJ1-4
clone_size: .

cdr3_aa: CASSLDGLAGVEQFF
cdr3_nt: TGCGCCAGCAGCTTGGACGGACTAGCGGGAGTTGAGCAGTTCTTC
v_call: TRBV5-1
d_call: TRBD2
j_call: TRBJ2-1
clone_size: .

cdr3_aa: CASSFGGQGNNGYTF
cdr3_nt: TGTGCCAGCAGTTTTGGGGGACAGGGTAACAATGGCTACACCTTC
v_call: TRBV12-3/TRBV12-4
d_call: TRBD1
j_call: TRBJ1-2
clone_size: .

cdr3_aa: CASSFGNPNTGELFF
cdr3_nt: TGCGCCAGCAGCTTCGGGAACCCGAACACCGGGGAGCTGTTTTTT
v_call: TRBV5-1
d_call: .
j_call: TRBJ2-2
clone_size: few

cdr3_aa: CASSRGGLAGVSETQYF
cdr3_nt: TGTGCCAGCAGTAGGGGTGGACTAGCGGGAGTCAGCGAGACCCAGTACTTC
v_call: TRBV9
d_call: TRBD2
j_call: TRBJ2-5
clone_size: .

cdr3_aa: CATSVGRTDTQYF
cdr3_nt: TGTGCCACCAGTGTAGGGAGAACAGATACGCAGTATTTT
v_call: TRBV24-1
d_call: .
j_call: TRBJ2-3
clone_size: few

cdr3_aa: CASSEVQARVYEQYF
cdr3_nt: TGTGCCAGCAGTGAAGTGCAGGCGAGGGTCTACGAGCAGTACTTC
v_call: TRBV2
d_call: .
j_call: TRBJ2-7
clone_size: .

cdr3_aa: CASSERSGNTIYF
cdr3_nt: TGTGCCAGCAGTGAGAGGTCCGGAAACACCATATATTTT
v_call: TRBV2
d_call: .
j_call: TRBJ1-3
clone_size: .

cdr3_aa: CAIGRAATYEQYF
cdr3_nt: TGTGCCATCGGTCGGGCCGCAACCTACGAGCAGTACTTC
v_call: TRBV6-6
d_call: .
j_call: TRBJ2-7
clone_size: .